Here is one T cell receptor beta chain with its context. Germline V CDR1 and CDR2: SGHAT, FQNNGV. J lost 1 base, V lost 6 bases, and 9 bases had no gene match. The CDR3 covers 18 residues. As handled by the study authors: Reference gene primer amplification yielded estimated nucleated cell counts. Using immunoSEQ multiplex PCR, the repertoire was profiled, and TCRdb retains in-frame clones only, with some absent. The DNA gave D and trimming, while V, J and clone size come from that table. The sample lists around 140,000 clones, about 90% occurring once. These data come from a study of blood T cell repertoires in COVID-19.

The sequencing sample was made of peripheral blood. The sequence came from a woman aged 50 to 60 with acute or convalescent COVID-19. V gene TRBV11-2 combines with J gene TRBJ2-1; 13 bases are shared with TRBD2. DNA of the CDR3: TGTGCCAGCAGTCGGACTAGCGGGAGTATTTTGTCCTACAATGAGCAGTTCTTC. Its translation is CASSRTSGSILSYNEQFF.